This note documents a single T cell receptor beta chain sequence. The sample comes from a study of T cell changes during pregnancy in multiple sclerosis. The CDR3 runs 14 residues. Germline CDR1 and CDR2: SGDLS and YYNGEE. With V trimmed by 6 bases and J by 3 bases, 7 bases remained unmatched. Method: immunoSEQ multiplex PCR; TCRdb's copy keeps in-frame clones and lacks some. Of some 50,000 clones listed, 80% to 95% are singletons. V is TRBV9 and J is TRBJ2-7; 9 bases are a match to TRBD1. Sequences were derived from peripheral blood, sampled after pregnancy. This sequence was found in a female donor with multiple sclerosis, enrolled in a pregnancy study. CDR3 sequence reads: CASTRDRAGYEQYF. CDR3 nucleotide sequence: TGTGCCAGCACCCGGGACAGGGCGGGCTACGAGCAGTACTTC.